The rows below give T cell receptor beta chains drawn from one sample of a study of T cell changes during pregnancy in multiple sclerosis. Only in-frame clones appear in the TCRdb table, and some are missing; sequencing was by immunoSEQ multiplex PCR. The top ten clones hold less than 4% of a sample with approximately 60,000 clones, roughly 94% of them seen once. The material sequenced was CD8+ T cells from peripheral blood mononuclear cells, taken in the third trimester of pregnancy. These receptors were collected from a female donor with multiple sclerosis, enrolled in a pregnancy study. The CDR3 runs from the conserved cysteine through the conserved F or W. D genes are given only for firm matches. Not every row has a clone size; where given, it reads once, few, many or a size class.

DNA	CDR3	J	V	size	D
TGTGCCAGCAGCGGCGGACAGGGGCCTATCGCGGGCTACACCTTC	CASSGGQGPIAGYTF	TRBJ1-2	TRBV9	once	TRBD1
TGTGCCAGTAGTCAAGGACAGGGGGCGGAAAGCTCCTACGAGCAGTACTTC	CASSQGQGAESSYEQYF	TRBJ2-7	TRBV19	NA	TRBD1
TGTGCCAGCAGCGGTGGGCGGGAGGCCCACTACAATGAGCAGTTCTTC	CASSGGREAHYNEQFF	TRBJ2-1	TRBV9	NA	TRBD2
TGTGCCAGCAGCGGAGCGGGAGGGGGGACCGGGGAGCTGTTTTTT	CASSGAGGGTGELFF	TRBJ2-2	TRBV9	NA	TRBD2
TGTGCCAGCAGTTTGCGGGGGCCGAGCTCCTACGAGCAGTACTTC	CASSLRGPSSYEQYF	TRBJ2-7	TRBV27	NA	NA
TGTGCCAGCAGTTTATCGGAGGGAAAGGCAGATACGCAGTATTTT	CASSLSEGKADTQYF	TRBJ2-3	TRBV27	NA	NA
TGTGCCAGCAGCTTAGAGGCTAGCGGTTCCTACGAGCAGTACTTC	CASSLEASGSYEQYF	TRBJ2-7	TRBV11-2	NA	TRBD2
TGCGCCAGCAGCCAAGAGCTTGAGCGGGAGTGGATCAACAATGAGCAGTTCTTC	CASSQELEREWINNEQFF	TRBJ2-1	TRBV4-1	once	TRBD2
TGTGCTAGTGGTTTGGTACTGGGCAGGGGGCTGGGAACCGGGGAGCTGTTTTTT	CASGLVLGRGLGTGELFF	TRBJ2-2	TRBV12-5	NA	TRBD1
TGTGCCAGCAGCCCCAGGGACTACCCCACAGATACGCAGTATTTT	CASSPRDYPTDTQYF	TRBJ2-3	TRBV9	NA	TRBD2
TGCGCCAGCAGCCAGCATAACTTATATGGCTACACCTTC	CASSQHNLYGYTF	TRBJ1-2	TRBV4-1	NA	NA
TGTGCCAGTAGCCCCGGGACAGGGGGTTACGAGCAGTACTTC	CASSPGTGGYEQYF	TRBJ2-7	TRBV19	NA	TRBD1
TGTGCCAGCAGTTTATCGAGGGCAGCCACAGATACGCAGTATTTT	CASSLSRAATDTQYF	TRBJ2-3	TRBV27	NA	NA
TGTGCCAGCAGTGAGACCCCGGCGGCCTACCCCTACGAGCAGTACTTC	CASSETPAAYPYEQYF	TRBJ2-7	TRBV6-1	NA	NA
TGCGCCAGCCACATACATTTACCGGGACAGGGCATATTATTTAGCAATCAGCCCCAGCATTTT	CASHIHLPGQGILFSNQPQHF	TRBJ1-5	TRBV10-1	NA	TRBD1
TGTGCCAGCAGTGATAGGGCAGGGGAACAAGAGACCCAGTACTTC	CASSDRAGEQETQYF	TRBJ2-5	TRBV2	NA	NA
TGTGCCAGCAGCTCGACAGATACGAACACCGGGGAGCTGTTTTTT	CASSSTDTNTGELFF	TRBJ2-2	TRBV7-8	NA	NA
TGCGCCAGCAGCCAAGACGGGACAGGCAGTGAAGCTTTCTTT	CASSQDGTGSEAFF	TRBJ1-1	TRBV4-1	NA	TRBD1
TGCGCCAGCAGCTTCAGGGAGGCCTCCTACAATGAGCAGTTCTTC	CASSFREASYNEQFF	TRBJ2-1	TRBV5-1	NA	NA
TGTGCCAGCAGCTTCGCGGGTCAGCCCCAGCATTTT	CASSFAGQPQHF	TRBJ1-5	TRBV7-9	few	NA
TGCAGTGCCAGACTAGTTTCTGAGCAGTTCTTC	CSARLVSEQFF	TRBJ2-1	TRBV20-1	NA	NA
TGCGCCAGCAAAGAAACCCGGACAGGGAGAAGCAATCAGCCCCAGCATTTT	CASKETRTGRSNQPQHF	TRBJ1-5	TRBV23-1	NA	TRBD1
TGCGCCAGCAGCCACCCACAGGGGGCCCAGCCCCAGCATTTT	CASSHPQGAQPQHF	TRBJ1-5	TRBV4-1	NA	TRBD1
TGCGCCAGCAGTGAAATCGAACTAGCGTACGAGCAGTACTTC	CASSEIELAYEQYF	TRBJ2-7	TRBV10-2	NA	TRBD2
TGTGCCAGCAGCGATACAGGTTTCAATGAAAAACTGTTTTTT	CASSDTGFNEKLFF	TRBJ1-4	TRBV9	few	NA
TGCGCCAGCAGCCAAGATGAAGTGGGCGGGAGTGTCACAGATACGCAGTATTTT	CASSQDEVGGSVTDTQYF	TRBJ2-3	TRBV4-3	NA	TRBD2
TGTGCCAGCAGTGAAGGACCCACAGGGAACTATGGCTACACCTTC	CASSEGPTGNYGYTF	TRBJ1-2	TRBV6-1	NA	NA
TGTGCCAGTATTGGGACAGTCTTACAAGAGACCCAGTACTTC	CASIGTVLQETQYF	TRBJ2-5	TRBV7-3	NA	TRBD1
TGCGCCAGCAGCTTGTATACGGGACAGTTAACCTCCTACAATGAGCAGTTCTTC	CASSLYTGQLTSYNEQFF	TRBJ2-1	TRBV5-1	NA	TRBD1
TGTGCCAGCAGTGAAAGTTTGGACACGGGCGCTGGCTACACCTTC	CASSESLDTGAGYTF	TRBJ1-2	TRBV6-1	NA	NA
TGTGCCAGCAGTCCCTCAGGGGGCTCTCGGTTAGGCGAGCAGTTCTTC	CASSPSGGSRLGEQFF	TRBJ2-1	TRBV28	NA	TRBD1
TGTGCCAGCTCACTACCGGGGAGCACTGAAGCTTTCTTT	CASSLPGSTEAFF	TRBJ1-1	TRBV18	NA	NA
TGTGCCAGCAGCTTAGTGATGCCCGGGGTATCGGGCTACGAGCAGTACTTC	CASSLVMPGVSGYEQYF	TRBJ2-7	TRBV11-2	NA	NA
TGTGCCAGCAGTTACGGTTCAGGGTGGGCCGAGCAGTACTTC	CASSYGSGWAEQYF	TRBJ2-7	TRBV6-5	few	NA
TGTGCCAGCAGCCCCGACAGACACCAAGAGACCCAGTACTTC	CASSPDRHQETQYF	TRBJ2-5	TRBV6-1	NA	NA
TGTGCCAGCAGCTTAGCGGGGACTAGGAGCACAGATACGCAGTATTTT	CASSLAGTRSTDTQYF	TRBJ2-3	TRBV7-9	NA	TRBD2
TGTGCCAGCAGCTCATACGCCGGGGGATCTAACTATGGCTACACCTTC	CASSSYAGGSNYGYTF	TRBJ1-2	TRBV7-2	NA	NA
TGTGCCAGCAGTTTTCCTAGCGGGACCCTATCGAACAATGAGCAGTTCTTC	CASSFPSGTLSNNEQFF	TRBJ2-1	TRBV28	NA	TRBD2
TGTGCCAGCAGCAGGACAGGGTCGGACACTGAAGCTTTCTTT	CASSRTGSDTEAFF	TRBJ1-1	TRBV14	NA	TRBD1
TGTGCCAGCAGTTTAGGGACTTCGGGGGTTTATAGCAATCAGCCCCAGCATTTT	CASSLGTSGVYSNQPQHF	TRBJ1-5	TRBV28	NA	NA
TGTGCCAGCAGCTTCTGGTTGTCTGCCCGTAGCTATGGCTACACCTTC	CASSFWLSARSYGYTF	TRBJ1-2	TRBV7-9	NA	NA
TGTGCCAGCAGTTTAGCGGGAGTGGATACGCAGTATTTT	CASSLAGVDTQYF	TRBJ2-3	TRBV6-5	NA	TRBD2
TGTGCCAGCAGCCAATTGGGAGCGTTGAACACTGAAGCTTTCTTT	CASSQLGALNTEAFF	TRBJ1-1	TRBV7-3	NA	NA
TGCGCCAGCAGCCAAGCCGAGGGGGTAATGAACGAGCAGTACTTC	CASSQAEGVMNEQYF	TRBJ2-7	TRBV4-1	NA	NA
TGTGCCAGCAGCTTGGGCGGGAGGGAGACCGGGGAGCTGTTTTTT	CASSLGGRETGELFF	TRBJ2-2	TRBV13	NA	TRBD2
TGTGCCAGCTCTCGTACAGATACGCAGTATTTT	CASSRTDTQYF	TRBJ2-3	TRBV5-4	NA	NA
TGTGCCAGCACCTTTCTGGACAGTGGCTACACCTTC	CASTFLDSGYTF	TRBJ1-2	TRBV9	once	NA
TGCGCCAGCAGCGCACACGCGGGAGGCAAAAATGAGCAGTTCTTC	CASSAHAGGKNEQFF	TRBJ2-1	TRBV4-1	NA	TRBD2
TGTGCCAGCAGCCCGGGGTCTTTCGAGCAGTACTTC	CASSPGSFEQYF	TRBJ2-7	TRBV7-6	medium-sized	NA
TGTGCCAGCAGTTCTGGACAGGGTCGCACTGAAGCTTTCTTT	CASSSGQGRTEAFF	TRBJ1-1	TRBV6-5	NA	TRBD1
TGCAGCGTTGTCAGGACTAGCGGGACAGATACGCAGTATTTT	CSVVRTSGTDTQYF	TRBJ2-3	TRBV29-1	NA	TRBD2
TGTGCCAGCAGCTCGTTAAGACAGATGAACACTGAAGCTTTCTTT	CASSSLRQMNTEAFF	TRBJ1-1	TRBV7-3	NA	NA
TGTGCCAGCAGCCTCGGGACTAGACGAGACAATGAGCAGTTCTTC	CASSLGTRRDNEQFF	TRBJ2-1	TRBV13	NA	TRBD2